One sample yielded the 12 T cell receptor beta chains listed below, sequenced in a study of T cell responses to AZD1222 COVID-19 vaccine. Assay used: immunoSEQ multiplex PCR; TCRdb lists only in-frame clones, some missing. This table holds about 180,000 clones, 90% found once. The sequencing here drew on peripheral blood, taken on day 0 of AZD1222 vaccination. Receptors were obtained from an adult in good health.

This clone has a single count. This chain links TRBV6-1 with TRBJ1-2, with a tentative D call TRBD1 (5 bases). This CDR3 contains 14 residues. The germline gives CDR1 MNHNS, CDR2 SASEGT. Trimming removed 2 bases from V and 7 bases from J, with 14 bases in between. The chain's CDR3 is CASSERASGGGYTF. CDR3 nucleotides: TGTGCCAGCAGTGAAAGGGCGTCTGGGGGTGGCTACACCTTC.

This clone appeared a few times. The V and J genes are TRBV4-3 and TRBJ1-5, with D possibly being TRBD1 (6 bases). The germline V and J ends were trimmed by 1 base and 7 bases, with 17 bases remaining between them. The germline V gene has CDR1 LGHNA and CDR2 YSLEER. CDR3 length equals 16 residues. This CDR3 reads CASSQVFGGASQPQHF. The CDR3 DNA is TGCGCCAGCAGCCAAGTCTTCGGGGGGGCCTCACAGCCCCAGCATTTT.

This clone was recorded a few times. The chain recombines TRBV6-4 with TRBJ1-1; TRBD1 agrees at 12 bases. Unmatched junction bases numbered 9, after V lost 6 bases and J lost 10 bases. From germline, CDR1 is MRHNA and CDR2 SNTAGT. This CDR3 has 14 amino acids. The CDR3 coding sequence is TGTGCCAGCAGCCCCAACCCGGGACAGGGGGCAGCTTTCTTT. Its translation: CASSPNPGQGAAFF.

V is TRBV6-5 and J is TRBJ1-6; no definite D call. Trimming removed 2 bases at V and 10 bases at J, with 12 bases between. The germline V gene has CDR1 MNHEY and CDR2 SVGAGI. The CDR3 runs to 14 residues. The CDR3 coding sequence is TGTGCCAGCAGTTACGACGGGTTGGGGTCACCCCTCCACTTT. Its translation: CASSYDGLGSPLHF.

The chain has TRBV11-2 and TRBJ1-5; D perhaps matches TRBD1 (6 bases). Trimming took 2 bases from V and 7 from J, leaving 15 bases between them. The CDR3 is made up of 15 amino acids. Germline V gene data show CDR1 as SGHAT and CDR2 as FQNNGV. CDR3 sequence: CASSLSSGVGQPQHF. In nucleotides, the CDR3 is TGTGCCAGCAGCTTAAGTTCAGGGGTAGGACAGCCCCAGCATTTT.

The chain recombines TRBV5-1 with TRBJ2-6, with a tentative D call TRBD1 (6 bases). The CDR3 contains 14 residues. The germline V gene has CDR1 SGHRS and CDR2 YFSETQ. Trimming removed 5 bases at V and 0 bases at J, with 6 bases between. The chain's CDR3 is CASRDSSGANVLTF. The CDR3 DNA reads TGCGCCAGCAGGGACAGCTCTGGGGCCAACGTCCTGACTTTC.

This chain joins TRBV15 and TRBJ2-5, with 9 positions matching TRBD1. J lost 2 bases, V lost 1 base, and 2 bases had no gene match. The CDR3 totals 15 residues. CDR1 is LNHNV, CDR2 YYDKDF, per germline (reference sequence). In DNA, the CDR3 is TGTGCCACCAGCAGAGGTGGGACAGGGCAAGAGACCCAGTACTTC. Translating gives CATSRGGTGQETQYF.

The chain combines TRBV12-3 or TRBV12-4 with TRBJ1-1, with a possible D match to TRBD1 (6 bases). The V gene lost 5 bases and the J gene lost 4 bases, with 11 bases spanning the gap. This CDR3 has 13 amino acids. CDR3 DNA sequence: TGTGCCAGCAGTACAGGGCCGGGCACTGAAGCTTTCTTT. Amino acids: CASSTGPGTEAFF.

The gene calls are TRBV5-1 and TRBJ2-5; D uncertain. Deletions cut 0 bases from V and 0 bases from J, with 6 bases between. The CDR3 runs to 14 residues. Germline CDR1 is SGHRS and CDR2 is YFSETQ. The CDR3 protein is CASSLEGYQETQYF. The CDR3 region has the DNA TGCGCCAGCAGCTTGGAAGGTTACCAAGAGACCCAGTACTTC.

The genes are TRBV6-6 and TRBJ2-7, with 8 bases lining up with TRBD1. Germline V gives CDR1 MNHNY, CDR2 SVGAGI (reference sequence). V shed 2 bases, J shed 2 bases, and the junction held 2 bases outside the gene matches. CDR3 length equals 14 residues. The DNA of the CDR3 is TGTGCCAGCAGTTACACGGACAGGGCCTACGAGCAGTACTTC. Translated: CASSYTDRAYEQYF.

The chain links TRBV7-3 to TRBJ2-1; D could derive from TRBD1 or TRBD2 (6 bases each). The V end lost 5 bases, the J end lost 8 bases, and 31 bases lay between the germline ends. Germline loops: CDR1 SGHTA, CDR2 FQGTGA. The CDR3 runs 19 residues. CDR3 nucleotides: TGTGCCAGCAGCCCCTCCCGGGGGCGTCTAGAAATCCGGAACGATGAGCAGTTCTTC. Translation: CASSPSRGRLEIRNDEQFF.

V gene TRBV7-2 combines with J gene TRBJ2-3; the D is unclear. V lost 2 bases to trimming and J lost 4 bases, with 10 bases between them. CDR1 is SGHTA and CDR2 is FQGNSA in the germline V gene. The CDR3 is made up of 14 amino acids. The CDR3 nucleotides read TGTGCCAGCAGCTTAAGGGTGGGCTCAGATACGCAGTATTTT. It encodes CASSLRVGSDTQYF.